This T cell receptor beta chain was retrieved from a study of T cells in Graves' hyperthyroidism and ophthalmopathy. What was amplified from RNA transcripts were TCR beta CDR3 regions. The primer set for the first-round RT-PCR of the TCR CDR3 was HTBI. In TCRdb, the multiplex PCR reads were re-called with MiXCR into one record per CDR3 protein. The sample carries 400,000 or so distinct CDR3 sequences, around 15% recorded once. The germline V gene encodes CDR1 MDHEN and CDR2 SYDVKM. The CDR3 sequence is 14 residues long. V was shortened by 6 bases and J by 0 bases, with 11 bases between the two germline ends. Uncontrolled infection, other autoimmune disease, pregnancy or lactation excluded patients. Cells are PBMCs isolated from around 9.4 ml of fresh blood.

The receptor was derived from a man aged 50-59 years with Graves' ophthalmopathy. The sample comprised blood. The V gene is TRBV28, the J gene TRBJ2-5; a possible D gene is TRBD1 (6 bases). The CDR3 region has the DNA TGTGCCAGCAGGGGCCGGGACAACCAAGAGACCCAGTACTTC. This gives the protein CASRGRDNQETQYF. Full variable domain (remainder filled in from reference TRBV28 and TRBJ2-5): DVKVTQSSRYLVKRTGEKVFLECVQDMDHENMFWYRQDPGLGLRLIYFSYDVKMKEKGDIPEGYSVSREKKERFSLILESASTNQTSMYLCASRGRDNQETQYFGPGTRLLVL.